These 4 T cell receptor beta chains came from one sample sequenced in a study of blood T cell repertoires in COVID-19. Sequencing used immunoSEQ multiplex PCR; TCRdb keeps in-frame clones, though not all of them. This sample has roughly 100,000 clones; approximately 89% occur once, and the top ten carry about a sixth. The sample comprised peripheral blood. These receptors all stem from a woman over 75 in a cohort sampled during active COVID-19.

The rearrangement links TRBV19 to TRBJ2-1, with D uncertain. The CDR3 sequence is 13 residues long. V lost 7 bases, J lost 7 bases, and 14 bases lay in between. Germline V lookup: CDR1 LNHDA, CDR2 SQIVND (reference sequence). CDR3 residues: CASNPRVSNEQFF. The CDR3 nucleotides are TGTGCCAGTAACCCTCGGGTATCAAATGAGCAGTTCTTC.

This clone appeared once. The chain combines TRBV18 with TRBJ1-2; unclear D gene. V dropped 3 bases and J dropped 7 bases, with 18 bases sitting between them. The CDR3 extends over 15 amino acids. Germline V gene sequence: CDR1 KGHSH, CDR2 LQKENI. Here the CDR3 DNA reads TGTGCCAGCTCACCGACGGCACCGCTCCAGGCTGGCTACACCTTC. Translated: CASSPTAPLQAGYTF. The whole variable domain, remainder taken from reference TRBV18 and TRBJ1-2, is NAGVMQNPRHLVRRRGQEARLRCSPMKGHSHVYWYRQLPEEGLKFMVYLQKENIIDESGMPKERFSAEFPKEGPSILRIQQVVRGDSAAYFCASSPTAPLQAGYTFGSGTRLTVV.

The chain has TRBV18 and TRBJ2-4; TRBD2 agrees at 10 bases. The CDR3 has 14 amino acids. V shed 4 bases and J 8 bases; nucleotides not matched to a gene: 5. Per the germline V gene, CDR1 is KGHSH and CDR2 is LQKENI. CDR3 DNA sequence: TGTGCCAGCTCACTAGCGGGAGGACGAGACATTCAGTACTTC. Protein product: CASSLAGGRDIQYF.

The rearrangement links TRBV5-1 to TRBJ1-1; D possibly corresponds to TRBD1 (6 bases). V lost 0 bases and J 6 bases, leaving 12 bases between the germline ends. Germline values: CDR1 SGHRS, CDR2 YFSETQ. CDR3 length: 14 residues. The CDR3 reads CASSLALTGPEAFF. The CDR3 DNA sequence: TGCGCCAGCAGCTTGGCCTTGACAGGCCCTGAAGCTTTCTTT.